These 10 T cell receptor beta chains were sequenced from one sample in a study of T cells in Graves' hyperthyroidism and ophthalmopathy. From RNA transcripts, TCR beta CDR3 regions were amplified. HTBI primers drove first-round RT-PCR of the TCR CDR3. TCRdb re-called the multiplex PCR reads through MiXCR, storing one row per CDR3 protein. The sample holds hundreds of thousands of distinct CDR3 sequences, less than 25% seen once. Sequenced material: blood. The receptors shown here come from a young man with Graves' ophthalmopathy.

As DNA, the CDR3 is TGTGCCAGCAGCTCCGGTAGCGACTCCGGGGCCATATATTTT. Translating gives CASSSGSDSGAIYF. The rearrangement uses TRBV6-2 or TRBV6-3 and TRBJ1-3; no firm D call. This CDR3 comprises 14 residues. Trimming took off 6 bases at V and 11 bases at J, with 20 bases between the two ends. Germline V gene data show CDR1 as MNHEY and CDR2 as SVGEGT.

This clonotype showed up just a few times. The V gene is TRBV6-2 or TRBV6-3, the J gene TRBJ2-1, with 14 nucleotides matching TRBD2. V dropped 0 bases and J dropped 4; count of bases not matched to a gene: 2. This CDR3 is 17 amino acids long. Looked up from germline, CDR1 is MNHEY and CDR2 is SVGEGT. The CDR3 DNA sequence: TGTGCCAGCAGTTACTCCGGACTAGCGGGAGGTTACAATGAGCAGTTCTTC. Translating gives CASSYSGLAGGYNEQFF.

This clonotype has just a few counts. V is TRBV28 and J is TRBJ2-2, with TRBD2 matching over 10 bases. With V trimmed by 5 bases and J by 5 bases, 5 bases remained unmatched. The CDR3 is made up of 15 amino acids. Per the germline V gene, CDR1 is MDHEN and CDR2 is SYDVKM. The CDR3 spells CASSRTSGITGELFF. Written as DNA, the CDR3 is TGTGCCAGCAGTCGGACTAGCGGTATAACCGGGGAGCTGTTTTTT.

In its sample, this clonotype was seen many times. CDR3 sequence: CASMGLVVYEQYF. The CDR3 region has the DNA TGTGCCAGCATGGGACTAGTGGTGTACGAGCAGTACTTC. The chain couples TRBV2 to TRBJ2-7; 8 nucleotides line up with TRBD2. The CDR3 totals 13 residues. The germline V gene has CDR1 SNHLY and CDR2 FYNNEI. Losses at the gene ends were 7 bases for V and 4 bases for J; bases not matched to a gene: 6.

The V and J genes are TRBV7-8 and TRBJ2-2, with unresolved D. The CDR3 spans 15 residues. Germline V gene data show CDR1 as SGHVS and CDR2 as FQNEAQ. Trimming stripped 4 bases from V and 2 bases from J, with 11 bases between. CDR3 sequence (DNA): TGTGCCAGCAGCTCAACCAGAATCAACACCGGGGAGCTGTTTTTT. It codes for CASSSTRINTGELFF.

This clonotype was picked up a small number of times. The V gene is TRBV5-1, the J gene TRBJ2-7; a weak D match, TRBD2 (5 bases). Trimming left V 6 bases short and J 0 bases short, with 7 bases between. The CDR3 covers 12 residues. Per the germline V gene, CDR1 is SGHRS and CDR2 is YFSETQ. The CDR3 loop reads CASMGSSYEQYF. The DNA of the CDR3 is TGCGCCAGCATGGGGAGCTCCTACGAGCAGTACTTC.

This clonotype turned up a few times. The J gene is TRBJ2-2, the V gene TRBV7-9; maybe TRBD2 (5 bases). The V and J ends lost 4 bases and 5 bases respectively, with 14 bases between them. CDR3 length: 15 amino acids. Looked up from germline, CDR1 is SEHNR and CDR2 is FQNEAQ (reference sequence). CDR3 amino acids: CASSSSVRRTGELFF. CDR3 bases: TGTGCCAGCAGCTCCAGCGTACGGAGGACCGGGGAGCTGTTTTTT.

This chain links TRBV7-9 with TRBJ2-1; 12 nucleotides align to TRBD2. The CDR3 spans 17 residues. The V gene's germline CDR1 is SEHNR and CDR2 FQNEAQ (reference sequence). Trimming at V came to 5 bases and at J to 8 bases, leaving 13 bases not matched to a gene. The CDR3 spells CASSPNPGLAGIYEQFF. The DNA for the CDR3 is TGTGCCAGCAGCCCTAACCCCGGACTAGCGGGAATATATGAGCAGTTCTTC. Using reference TRBV7-9 and TRBJ2-1 for the parts outside the CDR3, the full variable domain is DTGVSQNPRHKITKRGQNVTFRCDPISEHNRLYWYRQTLGQGPEFLTYFQNEAQLEKSRLLSDRFSAERPKGSFSTLEIQRTEQGDSAMYLCASSPNPGLAGIYEQFFGPGTRLTVL.

This clonotype was counted only a few times. The chain recombines TRBV3-1 with TRBJ2-7; the D is unclear. CDR3 size: 15 residues. Germline-derived CDR1 and CDR2 are LGHDT and YNNKEL (reference sequence). Deletions cut 1 base from V and 0 bases from J, with 10 bases between. The CDR3 sequence: CASSQGVGSSYEQYF. CDR3 nucleotide sequence: TGTGCCAGCAGCCAAGGGGTGGGAAGCTCCTACGAGCAGTACTTC.

This clonotype was recorded a few times. The chain couples TRBV20-1 to TRBJ2-7, with 7 bases lining up with TRBD2. Trimming removed 0 bases from V and 1 base from J; junction bases left unmatched: 9. Germline V lookup: CDR1 DFQATT, CDR2 SNEGSKA (reference sequence). CDR3 length equals 16 residues. CDR3 residues: CSARDLGEGPSYEQYF. The CDR3 nucleotides are TGCAGTGCTAGAGATTTGGGGGAGGGCCCTTCCTACGAGCAGTACTTC.